One sample yielded the 5 T cell receptor beta chains listed below, sequenced in a study of cytomegalovirus exposure and HLA in healthy donors. It was with 60 Vbeta and 13 Jbeta primers that the PCR ran. The repertoire was sequenced with immunoSEQ multiplex PCR; TCRdb's copy has only in-frame clones and lacks some. The data hold over 100,000 clones, with about 76% observed a single time. Sequences were obtained from PBMCs. These receptors were collected from a man in his forties in good health and CMV-seronegative.

V gene TRBV27 combines with J gene TRBJ2-7; 8 bases align to TRBD2. CDR1 and CDR2 (germline): MNHEY, SMNVEV (reference sequence). The J segment lost 1 base and the V segment lost 6 bases, leaving 5 bases of the junction unmatched. The CDR3 is 14 amino acids. The CDR3 loop is CASRNAGGSYEQYF. DNA for the CDR3: TGTGCCAGCAGAAACGCGGGGGGTTCCTACGAGCAGTACTTC.

This clone was detected once. V gene TRBV29-1 combines with J gene TRBJ2-7, with 7 bases identical to TRBD1. V shed 3 bases, J shed 5 bases, and the junction held 4 bases outside the gene matches. The germline gives CDR1 SQVTM, CDR2 ANQGSEA. This CDR3 spans 12 amino acids. CDR3 in amino acids: CSVDPGGDEQYF. The CDR3 region has the DNA TGCAGCGTTGACCCAGGGGGAGACGAGCAGTACTTC.

In this sample, this clone turned up a few times. The V and J genes are TRBV7-8 and TRBJ2-5; a weak D match, TRBD2 (5 bases). The CDR3 covers 13 residues. V dropped 5 bases and J dropped 4 bases, with 11 bases sitting between them. CDR1 is SGHVS, CDR2 FQNEAQ, per germline. CDR3 nucleotide sequence: TGTGCCAGCAGCCCGGGGTCTTTAGAGACCCAGTACTTC. Its protein is CASSPGSLETQYF.

This sequence joins TRBV5-1 and TRBJ1-2, with D possibly TRBD1 on 5 matching bases. The length of the CDR3 is 13 residues. Trimming shortened V by 3 bases and J by 5 bases, and 11 bases separated the two germline ends. Germline loops: CDR1 SGHRS, CDR2 YFSETQ. Here the CDR3 reads CASSSGTEYGYTF. The DNA for the CDR3 is TGCGCCAGCAGCTCCGGGACTGAATATGGCTACACCTTC.

This chain joins TRBV10-3 and TRBJ2-5; no clear D gene. From germline, CDR1 is ENHRY and CDR2 SYGVKD. The CDR3 has 14 residues. Trimming pared 3 bases from V and 2 bases from J, leaving 10 bases between. The CDR3 DNA follows: TGTGCCATCAGTGAATCCGGAGCTCAAGAGACCCAGTACTTC. Translation: CAISESGAQETQYF.